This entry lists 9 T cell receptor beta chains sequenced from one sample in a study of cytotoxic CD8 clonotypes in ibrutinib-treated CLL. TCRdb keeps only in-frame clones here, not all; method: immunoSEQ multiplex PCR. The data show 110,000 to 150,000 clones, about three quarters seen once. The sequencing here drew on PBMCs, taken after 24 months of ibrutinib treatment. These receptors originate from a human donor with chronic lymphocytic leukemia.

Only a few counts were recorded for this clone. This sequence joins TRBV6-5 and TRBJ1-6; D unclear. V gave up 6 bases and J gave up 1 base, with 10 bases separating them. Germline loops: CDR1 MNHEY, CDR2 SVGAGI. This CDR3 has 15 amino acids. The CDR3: CASSLQRSYNSPLHF. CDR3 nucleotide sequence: TGTGCCAGCAGCCTCCAGAGGTCCTATAATTCACCCCTCCACTTT.

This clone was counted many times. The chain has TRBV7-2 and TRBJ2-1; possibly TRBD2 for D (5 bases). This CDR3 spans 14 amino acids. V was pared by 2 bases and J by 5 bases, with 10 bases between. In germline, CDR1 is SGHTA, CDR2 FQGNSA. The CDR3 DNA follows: TGTGCCAGCAGCTTATTGCGGGCAAACAATGAGCAGTTCTTC. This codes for CASSLLRANNEQFF.

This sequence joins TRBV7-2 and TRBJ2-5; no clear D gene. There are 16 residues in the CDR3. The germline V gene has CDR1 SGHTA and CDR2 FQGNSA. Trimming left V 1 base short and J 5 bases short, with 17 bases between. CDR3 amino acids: CASSLGGSHGWETQYF. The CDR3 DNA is TGTGCCAGCAGCTTAGGCGGCTCGCACGGGTGGGAGACCCAGTACTTC.

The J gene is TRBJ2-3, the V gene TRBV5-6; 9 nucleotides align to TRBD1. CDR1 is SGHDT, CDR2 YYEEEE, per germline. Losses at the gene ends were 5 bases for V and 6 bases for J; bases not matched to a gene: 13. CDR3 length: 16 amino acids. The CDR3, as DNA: TGTGCCAGCAGTGGTAGACAGGGGGATGTCACGGATACGCAGTATTTT. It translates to CASSGRQGDVTDTQYF.

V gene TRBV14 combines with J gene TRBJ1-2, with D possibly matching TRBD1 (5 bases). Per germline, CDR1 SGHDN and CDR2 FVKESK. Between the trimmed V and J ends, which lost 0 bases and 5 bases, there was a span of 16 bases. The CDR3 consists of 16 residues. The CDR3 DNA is TGTGCCAGCAGCCAAGATTGGGCGGGGCTCGGGTATGGCTACACCTTC. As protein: CASSQDWAGLGYGYTF.

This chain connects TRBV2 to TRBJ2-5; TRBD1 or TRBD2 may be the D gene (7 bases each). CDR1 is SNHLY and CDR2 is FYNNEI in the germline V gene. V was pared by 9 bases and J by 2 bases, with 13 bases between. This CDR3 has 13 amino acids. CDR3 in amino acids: CARAGQQQETQYF. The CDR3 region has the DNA TGTGCCAGAGCGGGACAGCAACAAGAGACCCAGTACTTC.

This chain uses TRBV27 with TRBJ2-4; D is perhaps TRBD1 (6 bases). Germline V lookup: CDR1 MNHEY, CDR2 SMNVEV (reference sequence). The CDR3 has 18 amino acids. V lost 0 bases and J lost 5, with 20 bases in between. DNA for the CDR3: TGTGCCAGCAGTTTATCGGGTAGGGGGTTTGCCGGTGAAAACATTCAGTACTTC. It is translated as CASSLSGRGFAGENIQYF.

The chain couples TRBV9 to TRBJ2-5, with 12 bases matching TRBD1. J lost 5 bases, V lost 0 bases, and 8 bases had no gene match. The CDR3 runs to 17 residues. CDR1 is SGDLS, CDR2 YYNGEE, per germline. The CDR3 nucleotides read TGTGCCAGCAGCGTAGTTTTGGGGACAGGGGGCGGGGAGACCCAGTACTTC. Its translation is CASSVVLGTGGGETQYF.

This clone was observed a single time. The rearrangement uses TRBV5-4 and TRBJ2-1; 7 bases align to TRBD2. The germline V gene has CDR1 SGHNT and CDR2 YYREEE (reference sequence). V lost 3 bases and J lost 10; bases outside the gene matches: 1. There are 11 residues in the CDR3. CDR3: CASSWGGEQFF. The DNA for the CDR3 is TGTGCCAGCAGCTGGGGGGGAGAGCAGTTCTTC.